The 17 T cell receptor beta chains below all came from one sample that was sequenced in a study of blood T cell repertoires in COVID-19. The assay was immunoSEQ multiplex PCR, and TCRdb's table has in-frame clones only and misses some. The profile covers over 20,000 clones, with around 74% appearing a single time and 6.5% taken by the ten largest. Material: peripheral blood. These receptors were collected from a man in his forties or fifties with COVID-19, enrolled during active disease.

The CDR3 reads CASSATGQGFNEQFF. The CDR3 DNA is TGTGCCAGCAGTGCCACGGGACAGGGTTTCAATGAGCAGTTCTTC. The gene calls are TRBV2 and TRBJ2-1; 9 nucleotides line up with TRBD1. Germline V CDR1 and CDR2: SNHLY, FYNNEI. The trim removed 4 bases at V and 6 bases at J, leaving 7 bases unmatched. The CDR3 loop spans 15 amino acids.

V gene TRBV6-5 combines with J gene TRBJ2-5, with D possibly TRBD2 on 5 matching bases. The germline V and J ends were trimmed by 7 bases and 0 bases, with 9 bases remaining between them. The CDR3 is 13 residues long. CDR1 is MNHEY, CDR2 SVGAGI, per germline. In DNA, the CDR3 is TGTGCCAGCACACTAGGGTACCAAGAGACCCAGTACTTC. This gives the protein CASTLGYQETQYF.

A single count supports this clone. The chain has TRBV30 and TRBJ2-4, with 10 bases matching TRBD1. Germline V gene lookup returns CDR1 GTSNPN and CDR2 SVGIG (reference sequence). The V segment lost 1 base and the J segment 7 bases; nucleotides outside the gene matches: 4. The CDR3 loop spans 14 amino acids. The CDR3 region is CAWSERTGGNIQYF. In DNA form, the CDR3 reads TGTGCCTGGAGTGAACGGACAGGGGGGAACATTCAGTACTTC.

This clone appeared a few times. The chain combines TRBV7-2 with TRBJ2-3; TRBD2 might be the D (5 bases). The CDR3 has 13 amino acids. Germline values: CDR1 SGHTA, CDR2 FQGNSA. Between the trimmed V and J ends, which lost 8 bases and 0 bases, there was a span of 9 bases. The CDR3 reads CASRGYSTDTQYF. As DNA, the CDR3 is TGTGCCAGCCGAGGGTATAGCACAGATACGCAGTATTTT.

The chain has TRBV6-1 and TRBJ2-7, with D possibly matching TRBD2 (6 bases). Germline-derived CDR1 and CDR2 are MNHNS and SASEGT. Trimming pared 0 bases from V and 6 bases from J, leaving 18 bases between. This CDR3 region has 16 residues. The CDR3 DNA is TGTGCCAGCAGTGAAGCGACCTCAGGACTATCGGTCGAGCAGTACTTC. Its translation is CASSEATSGLSVEQYF.

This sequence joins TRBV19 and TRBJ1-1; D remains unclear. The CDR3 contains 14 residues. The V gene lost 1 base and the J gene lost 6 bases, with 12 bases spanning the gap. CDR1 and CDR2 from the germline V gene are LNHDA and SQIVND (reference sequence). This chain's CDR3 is CASSIGNTGAEAFF. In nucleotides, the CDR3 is TGTGCCAGTAGTATAGGGAATACCGGGGCTGAAGCTTTCTTT.

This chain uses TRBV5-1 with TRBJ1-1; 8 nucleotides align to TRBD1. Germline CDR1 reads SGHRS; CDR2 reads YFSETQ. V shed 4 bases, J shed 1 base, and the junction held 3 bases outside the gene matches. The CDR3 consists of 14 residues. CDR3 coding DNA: TGCGCCAGCAGCACAGACAGGGGGAACACTGAAGCTTTCTTT. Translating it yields CASSTDRGNTEAFF.

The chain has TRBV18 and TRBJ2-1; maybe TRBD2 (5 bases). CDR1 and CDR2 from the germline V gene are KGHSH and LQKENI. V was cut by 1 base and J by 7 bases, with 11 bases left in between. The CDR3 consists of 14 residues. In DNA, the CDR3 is TGTGCCAGCTCACCACAAGAGGGCCTAAATGAGCAGTTCTTC. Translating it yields CASSPQEGLNEQFF.

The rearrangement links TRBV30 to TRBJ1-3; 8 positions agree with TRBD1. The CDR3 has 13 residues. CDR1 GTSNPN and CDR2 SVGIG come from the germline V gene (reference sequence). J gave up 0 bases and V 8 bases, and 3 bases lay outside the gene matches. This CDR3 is CAGQGSSGNTIYF. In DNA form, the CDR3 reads TGTGCCGGACAGGGCAGCTCTGGAAACACCATATATTTT. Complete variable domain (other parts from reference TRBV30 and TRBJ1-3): SQTIHQWPATLVQPVGSPLSLECTVEGTSNPNLYWYRQAAGRGLQLLFYSVGIGQISSEVPQNLSASRPQDRQFILSSKKLLLSDSGFYLCAGQGSSGNTIYFGEGSWLTVV.

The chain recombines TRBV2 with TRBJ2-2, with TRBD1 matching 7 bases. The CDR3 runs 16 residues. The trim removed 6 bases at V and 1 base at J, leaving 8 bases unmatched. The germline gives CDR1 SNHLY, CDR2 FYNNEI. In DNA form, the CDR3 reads TGTGCCAGCAGGGGTGGACAGGCGATGAACACCGGGGAGCTGTTTTTT. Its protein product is CASRGGQAMNTGELFF.

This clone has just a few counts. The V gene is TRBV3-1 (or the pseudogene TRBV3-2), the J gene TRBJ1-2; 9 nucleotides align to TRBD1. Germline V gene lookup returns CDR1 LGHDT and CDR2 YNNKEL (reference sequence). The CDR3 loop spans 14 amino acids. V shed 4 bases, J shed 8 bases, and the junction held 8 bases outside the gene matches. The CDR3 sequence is CASSPGQGFGGYTF. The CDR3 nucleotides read TGTGCCAGCAGCCCTGGACAGGGGTTCGGAGGCTACACCTTC.

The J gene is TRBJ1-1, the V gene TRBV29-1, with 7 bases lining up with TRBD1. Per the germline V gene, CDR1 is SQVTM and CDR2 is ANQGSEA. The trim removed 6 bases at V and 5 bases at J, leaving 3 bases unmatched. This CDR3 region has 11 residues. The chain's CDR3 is CSVVRGTEAFF. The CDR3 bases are TGCAGCGTGGTCAGGGGGACTGAAGCTTTCTTT.

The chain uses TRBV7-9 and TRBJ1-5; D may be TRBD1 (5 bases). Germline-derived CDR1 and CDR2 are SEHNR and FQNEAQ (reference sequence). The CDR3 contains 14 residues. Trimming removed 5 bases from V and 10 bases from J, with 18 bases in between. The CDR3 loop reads CASSPLETGGPQHF. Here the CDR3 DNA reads TGTGCCAGCAGCCCCCTGGAGACCGGGGGACCCCAGCATTTT.

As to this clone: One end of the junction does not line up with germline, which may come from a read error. In nucleotides, the CDR3 is TGTGCCAGCAGCACAGGGGCCGCTGGGGGAAAACTGTTTTTC. Residues: CASSTGAAGGKLFF. The chain recombines TRBV6-5 with TRBJ1-4; 7 positions agree with TRBD1. Germline V gene data show CDR1 as MNHEY and CDR2 as SVGAGI. CDR3 length equals 14 residues.

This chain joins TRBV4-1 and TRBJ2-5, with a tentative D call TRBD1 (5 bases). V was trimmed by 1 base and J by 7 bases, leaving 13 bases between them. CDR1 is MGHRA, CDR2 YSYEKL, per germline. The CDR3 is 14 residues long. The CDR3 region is CASSQVFGAGTQYF. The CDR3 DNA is TGCGCCAGCAGCCAAGTCTTTGGGGCAGGGACCCAGTACTTC.

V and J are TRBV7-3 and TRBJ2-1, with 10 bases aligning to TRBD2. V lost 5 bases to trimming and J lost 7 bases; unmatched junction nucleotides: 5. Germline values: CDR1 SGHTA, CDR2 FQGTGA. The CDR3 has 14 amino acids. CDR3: CASSPGLARNEQFF. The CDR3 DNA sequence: TGTGCCAGCAGCCCGGGACTAGCGAGGAATGAGCAGTTCTTC.

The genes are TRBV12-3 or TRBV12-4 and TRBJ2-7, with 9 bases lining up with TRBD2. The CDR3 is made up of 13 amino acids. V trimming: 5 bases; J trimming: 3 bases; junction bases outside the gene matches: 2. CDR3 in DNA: TGTGCCAGCAGTCGTAGCGGGAGCTACGAGCAGTACTTC. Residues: CASSRSGSYEQYF.